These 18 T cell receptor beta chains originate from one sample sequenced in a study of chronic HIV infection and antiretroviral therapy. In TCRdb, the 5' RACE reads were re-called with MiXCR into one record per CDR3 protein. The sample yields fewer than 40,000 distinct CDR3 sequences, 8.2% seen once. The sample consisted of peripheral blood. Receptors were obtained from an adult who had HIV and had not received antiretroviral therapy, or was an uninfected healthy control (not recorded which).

CDR3 sequence reads: CSVGTGNEQYF. CDR3 sequence (DNA): TGCAGCGTTGGTACAGGTAACGAGCAGTACTTC. The rearrangement links TRBV29-1 to TRBJ2-7; possibly TRBD1 for D (5 bases). With 4 bases removed from V and 5 bases from J, the gap between germline ends came to 9 bases. The CDR3 has 11 amino acids. CDR1 is SQVTM, CDR2 ANQGSEA, per germline.

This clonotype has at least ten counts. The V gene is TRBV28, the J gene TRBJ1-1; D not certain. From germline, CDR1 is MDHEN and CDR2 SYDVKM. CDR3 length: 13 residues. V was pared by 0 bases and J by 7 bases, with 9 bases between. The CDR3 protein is CASSLWTLGEAFF. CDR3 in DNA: TGTGCCAGCAGTTTATGGACGCTCGGTGAAGCTTTCTTT.

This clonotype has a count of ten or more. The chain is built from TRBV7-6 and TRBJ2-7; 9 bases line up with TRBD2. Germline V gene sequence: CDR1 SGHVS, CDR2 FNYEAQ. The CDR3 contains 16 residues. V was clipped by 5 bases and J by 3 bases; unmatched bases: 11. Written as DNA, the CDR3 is TGTGCCAGCAGCGCAGTAGGAGCGGGAGGCCGCTACGAGCAGTACTTC. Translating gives CASSAVGAGGRYEQYF.

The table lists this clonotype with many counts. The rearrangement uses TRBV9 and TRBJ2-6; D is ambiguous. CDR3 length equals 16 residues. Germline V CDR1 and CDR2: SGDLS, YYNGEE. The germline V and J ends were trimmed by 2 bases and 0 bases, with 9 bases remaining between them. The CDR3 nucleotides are TGTGCCAGCAGCGTTAACCGAATCTCTGGGGCCAACGTCCTGACTTTC. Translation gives CASSVNRISGANVLTF.

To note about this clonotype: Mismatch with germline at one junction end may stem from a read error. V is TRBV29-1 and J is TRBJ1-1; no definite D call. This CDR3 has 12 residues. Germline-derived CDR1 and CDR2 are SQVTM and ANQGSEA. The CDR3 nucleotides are TGCAGCGCTGAAGACATGAACACTGAAGCTTTCTTT. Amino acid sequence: CSAEDMNTEAFF.

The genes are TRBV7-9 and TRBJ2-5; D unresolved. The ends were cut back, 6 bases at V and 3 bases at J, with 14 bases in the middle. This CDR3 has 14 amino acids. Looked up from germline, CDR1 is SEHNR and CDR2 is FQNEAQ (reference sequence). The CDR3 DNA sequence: TGTGCCAGCAGGAGTTCGCTACTCAAAGAGACCCAGTACTTC. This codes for CASRSSLLKETQYF.

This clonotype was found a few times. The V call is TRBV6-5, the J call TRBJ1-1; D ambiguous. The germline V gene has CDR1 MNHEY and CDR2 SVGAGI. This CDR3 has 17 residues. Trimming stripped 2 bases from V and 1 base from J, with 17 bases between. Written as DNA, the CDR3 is TGTGCCAGCAGTTACGCGGTTTTTACAGCGAAGAACACTGAAGCTTTCTTT. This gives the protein CASSYAVFTAKNTEAFF.

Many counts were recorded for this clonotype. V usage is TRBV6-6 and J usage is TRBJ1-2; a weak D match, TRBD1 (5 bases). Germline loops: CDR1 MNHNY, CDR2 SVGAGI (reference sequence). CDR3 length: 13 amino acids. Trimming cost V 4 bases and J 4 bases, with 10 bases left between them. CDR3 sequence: CASSFPGSYGYTF. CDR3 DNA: TGTGCCAGCAGTTTCCCAGGGAGCTATGGCTACACCTTC.

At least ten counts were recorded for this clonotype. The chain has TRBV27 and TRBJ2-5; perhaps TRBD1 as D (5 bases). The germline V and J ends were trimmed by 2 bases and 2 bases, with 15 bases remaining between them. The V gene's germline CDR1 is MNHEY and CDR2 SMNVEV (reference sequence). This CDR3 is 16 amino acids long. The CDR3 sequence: CASSLGASALQETQYF. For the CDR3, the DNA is TGTGCCAGCAGTTTAGGGGCGAGCGCTTTGCAAGAGACCCAGTACTTC.

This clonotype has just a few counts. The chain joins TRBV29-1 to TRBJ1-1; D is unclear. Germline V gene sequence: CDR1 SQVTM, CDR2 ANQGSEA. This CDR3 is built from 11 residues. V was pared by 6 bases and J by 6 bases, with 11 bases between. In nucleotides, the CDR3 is TGCAGCGTGGCTACCACCCCTGAAGCTTTCTTT. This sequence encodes CSVATTPEAFF.

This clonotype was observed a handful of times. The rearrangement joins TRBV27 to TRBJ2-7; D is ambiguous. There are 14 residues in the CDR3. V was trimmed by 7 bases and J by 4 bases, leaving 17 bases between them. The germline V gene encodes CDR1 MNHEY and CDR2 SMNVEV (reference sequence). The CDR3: CASKRDTDQYEQYF. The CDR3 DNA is TGTGCCAGCAAAAGAGACACCGATCAGTACGAGCAGTACTTC.

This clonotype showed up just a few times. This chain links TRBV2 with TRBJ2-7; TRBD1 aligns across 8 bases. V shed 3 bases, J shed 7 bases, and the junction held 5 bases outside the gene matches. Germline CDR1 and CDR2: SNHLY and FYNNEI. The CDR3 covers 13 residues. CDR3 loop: CASSEDRVWEQYF. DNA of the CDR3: TGTGCCAGCAGTGAGGACAGGGTGTGGGAGCAGTACTTC.

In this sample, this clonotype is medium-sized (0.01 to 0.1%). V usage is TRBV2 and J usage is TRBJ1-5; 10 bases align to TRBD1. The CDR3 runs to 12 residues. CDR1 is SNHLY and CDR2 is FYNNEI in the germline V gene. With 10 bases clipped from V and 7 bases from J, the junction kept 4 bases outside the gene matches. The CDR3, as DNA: TGTGCCACCGGACAGGGGGAACAGCCCCAGCATTTT. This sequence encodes CATGQGEQPQHF.

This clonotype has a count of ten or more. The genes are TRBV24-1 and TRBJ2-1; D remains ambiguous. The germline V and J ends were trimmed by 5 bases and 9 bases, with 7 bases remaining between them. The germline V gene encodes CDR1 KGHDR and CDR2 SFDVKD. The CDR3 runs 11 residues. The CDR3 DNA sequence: TGTGCCACCAGTGGGGCGTTTGAGCAGTTCTTC. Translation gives CATSGAFEQFF.

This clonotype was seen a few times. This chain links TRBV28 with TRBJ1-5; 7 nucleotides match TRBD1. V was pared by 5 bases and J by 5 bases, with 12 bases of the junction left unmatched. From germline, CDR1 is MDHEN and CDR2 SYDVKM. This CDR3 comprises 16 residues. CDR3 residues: CASSNRGGGEHQPQHF. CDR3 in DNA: TGTGCCAGCAGTAATCGAGGAGGGGGCGAGCATCAGCCCCAGCATTTT.

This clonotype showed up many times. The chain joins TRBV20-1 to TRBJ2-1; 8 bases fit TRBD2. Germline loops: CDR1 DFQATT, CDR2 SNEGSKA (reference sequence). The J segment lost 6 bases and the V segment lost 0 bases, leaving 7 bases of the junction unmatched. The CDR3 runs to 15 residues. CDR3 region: CSARDPQREINEQFF. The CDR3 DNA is TGCAGTGCTAGAGATCCCCAGCGGGAGATCAATGAGCAGTTCTTC.

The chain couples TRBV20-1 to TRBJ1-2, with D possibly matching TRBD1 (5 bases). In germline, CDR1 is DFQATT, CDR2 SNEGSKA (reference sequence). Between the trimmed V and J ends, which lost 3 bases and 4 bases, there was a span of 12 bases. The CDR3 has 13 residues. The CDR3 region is CSASRGRTYGYTF. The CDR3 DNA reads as TGCAGTGCTAGCCGGGGACGGACCTATGGCTACACCTTC.

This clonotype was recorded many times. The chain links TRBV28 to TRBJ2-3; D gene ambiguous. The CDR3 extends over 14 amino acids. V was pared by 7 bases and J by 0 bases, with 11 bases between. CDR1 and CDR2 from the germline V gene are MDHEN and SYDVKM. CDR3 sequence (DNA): TGTGCCAGCACTCCCGAAGCTAGCACAGATACGCAGTATTTT. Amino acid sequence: CASTPEASTDTQYF.